The 10 T cell receptor beta chains given below trace back to one sample, sequenced in a study of blood T cell repertoires in COVID-19. Profiling relied on immunoSEQ multiplex PCR, and the TCRdb table lists in-frame clones only, not all of them. The sample contains about 220,000 clones, 85% to 90% of which appear only once. Sequencing used PBMCs or T cells enriched from blood (not recorded which). All receptors derive from a woman in her forties or fifties with acute COVID-19.

The chain has TRBV3-1 (or the pseudogene TRBV3-2) and TRBJ2-7; D remains unclear. V was clipped by 0 bases and J by 3 bases, with 6 bases between them. The CDR3 has 13 amino acids. CDR1 is LGHDT, CDR2 YNNKEL, per germline (reference sequence). CDR3 coding DNA: TGTGCCAGCAGCCAAGAGGGCCTCTACGAGCAGTACTTC. Translation gives CASSQEGLYEQYF.

This chain connects TRBV7-9 to TRBJ1-1, with unresolved D. CDR1 and CDR2 from the germline V gene are SEHNR and FQNEAQ (reference sequence). The V and J ends lost 7 bases and 2 bases respectively, with 11 bases between them. The CDR3 loop spans 13 amino acids. In nucleotides, the CDR3 is TGTGCCAGCACCCTTGAGAGAAACACTGAAGCTTTCTTT. It codes for CASTLERNTEAFF.

The chain employs TRBV2 and TRBJ1-3; possible D gene TRBD1, 6 bases. Trimming cost V 7 bases and J 1 base, with 8 bases left between them. In germline, CDR1 is SNHLY, CDR2 FYNNEI. The length of the CDR3 is 13 residues. CDR3 DNA: TGTGCCAGCATCCAGGGGTCTGGAAACACCATATATTTT. Protein product: CASIQGSGNTIYF.

The chain couples TRBV9 to TRBJ2-3; 12 nucleotides line up with TRBD2. Germline assignment: CDR1 SGDLS and CDR2 YYNGEE. The V and J ends lost 2 bases and 6 bases, in that order; junction bases with no gene match: 10. The CDR3 is 17 amino acids. CDR3 coding DNA: TGTGCCAGCAGCGTTGCCGGACTAGCGGGGAGGTGGGATACGCAGTATTTT. This encodes CASSVAGLAGRWDTQYF.

The CDR3 nucleotides read TGTGCCAGCAGCCATAGACAGGGGGCAGCTAACTATGGCTACACCTTC. Amino acid sequence: CASSHRQGAANYGYTF. The V gene is TRBV7-2, the J gene TRBJ1-2, with 10 positions matching TRBD1. CDR3 size: 16 residues. Germline CDR1 and CDR2: SGHTA and FQGNSA. With 5 bases clipped from V and 0 bases from J, the junction kept 6 bases outside the gene matches.

The chain has TRBV2 and TRBJ2-7; no firm D call. The ends were cut back, 7 bases at V and 0 bases at J, with 7 bases in the middle. The CDR3 loop spans 12 amino acids. Germline values: CDR1 SNHLY, CDR2 FYNNEI. The CDR3 reads CASTPVSYEQYF. CDR3 sequence (DNA): TGTGCCAGCACCCCCGTCTCCTACGAGCAGTACTTC.

V is TRBV11-2 and J is TRBJ2-5; TRBD2 aligns across 7 bases. The V segment lost 5 bases and the J segment 14 bases; nucleotides outside the gene matches: 14. The CDR3 totals 13 residues. Germline assignment: CDR1 SGHAT and CDR2 FQNNGV. CDR3 coding DNA: TGTGCCAGCAGCCCCCGAGCTACAGCTAGCGGATACTTC. Translated, it gives CASSPRATASGYF. Full variable domain (remainder filled in from reference TRBV11-2 and TRBJ2-5): EAGVAQSPRYKIIEKRQSVAFWCNPISGHATLYWYQQILGQGPKLLIQFQNNGVVDDSQLPKDRFSAERLKGVDSTLKIQPAKLEDSAVYLCASSPRATASGYFGPGTRLLVL.

The chain is built from TRBV5-8 and TRBJ1-5, with 8 positions matching TRBD1. This CDR3 comprises 15 residues. Germline V gives CDR1 SGHTS, CDR2 YDEGEE. The trim removed 3 bases at V and 3 bases at J, leaving 5 bases unmatched. The CDR3 DNA is TGTGCCAGCAGCTCGGGGGACAGGCTCAATCAGCCCCAGCATTTT. Translated: CASSSGDRLNQPQHF.

The chain combines TRBV24-1 with TRBJ2-3; TRBD2 matches at 9 bases. The CDR3 extends over 18 amino acids. Germline V gene sequence: CDR1 KGHDR, CDR2 SFDVKD. V was pared by 0 bases and J by 2 bases, with 8 bases of the junction left unmatched. The CDR3 is CATSDLGMASGATDTQYF. For the CDR3, the DNA is TGTGCCACCAGTGATTTGGGTATGGCTAGCGGGGCCACAGATACGCAGTATTTT.

V gene TRBV10-3 combines with J gene TRBJ2-2, with a possible D match to TRBD1 (6 bases). V was trimmed by 3 bases and J by 3 bases, leaving 17 bases between them. Germline lookup yields CDR1 ENHRY and CDR2 SYGVKD. The CDR3 runs 17 residues. The CDR3, as DNA: TGTGCCATCAGTGACCCGAACAGGGCCCGGTACACCGGGGAGCTGTTTTTT. It yields the protein CAISDPNRARYTGELFF.